The entry below gives a single T cell receptor beta chain sequence along with its context. The germline V gene encodes CDR1 LNHDA and CDR2 SQIVND (reference sequence). The CDR3 has 14 amino acids. The V end lost 7 bases, the J end lost 1 base, and 11 bases lay between the germline ends. This sample is part of a study of blood T cell repertoires in COVID-19. Study at large: Italy, Spain and the United States were the sources of the convalescent and acute COVID-19 samples. T cells, B-cell-depleted T cells, or PBMCs provided the cDNA or gDNA that served as material.

Per the study methods: The authors estimated nucleated cell counts from reference gene primer amplification. Produced via immunoSEQ multiplex PCR; TCRdb's table is partial and in-frame only. V and J calls and clone size are given by that table; D and trimming were obtained from the DNA. The sample has roughly 77,000 clones; around 80% are singletons. J is TRBJ1-5 and V is TRBV19; D gene uncertain. The receptor comes from a man aged 55 to 70 with active or convalescent COVID-19. The material sequenced was peripheral blood. CDR3 DNA: TGTGCCAGTAACGCGGGCTCGAGCAATCAGCCCCAGCATTTT. It is translated as CASNAGSSNQPQHF. The entire variable domain, with the rest obtained from reference TRBV19 and TRBJ1-5, is as follows: DGGITQSPKYLFRKEGQNVTLSCEQNLNHDAMYWYRQDPGQGLRLIYYSQIVNDFQKGDIAEGYSVSREKKESFPLTVTSAQKNPTAFYLCASNAGSSNQPQHFGDGTRLSIL.